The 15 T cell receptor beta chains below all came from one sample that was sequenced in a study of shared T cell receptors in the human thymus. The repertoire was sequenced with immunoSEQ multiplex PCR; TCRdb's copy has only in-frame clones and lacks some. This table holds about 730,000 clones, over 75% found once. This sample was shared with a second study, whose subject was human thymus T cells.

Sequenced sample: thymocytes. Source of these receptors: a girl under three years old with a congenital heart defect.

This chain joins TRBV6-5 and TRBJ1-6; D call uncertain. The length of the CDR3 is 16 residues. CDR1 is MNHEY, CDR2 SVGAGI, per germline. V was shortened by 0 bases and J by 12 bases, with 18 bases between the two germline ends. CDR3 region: CASSYSIIAGRGPLHF. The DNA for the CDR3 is TGTGCCAGCAGTTACTCGATTATCGCGGGCCGGGGACCCCTCCACTTT.

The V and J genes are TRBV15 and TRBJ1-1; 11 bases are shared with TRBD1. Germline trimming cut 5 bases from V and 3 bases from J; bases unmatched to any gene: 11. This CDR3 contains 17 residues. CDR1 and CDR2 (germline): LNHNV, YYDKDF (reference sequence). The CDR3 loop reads CATSSGQGVIFDTEAFF. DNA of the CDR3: TGTGCCACCAGCTCGGGACAGGGGGTGATTTTCGACACTGAAGCTTTCTTT.

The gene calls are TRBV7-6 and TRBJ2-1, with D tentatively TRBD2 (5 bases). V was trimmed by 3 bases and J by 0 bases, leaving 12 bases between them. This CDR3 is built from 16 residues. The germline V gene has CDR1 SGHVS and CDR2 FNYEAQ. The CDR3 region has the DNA TGTGCCAGCAGCTTGTTCACCCGGGGCTCCTACAATGAGCAGTTCTTC. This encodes CASSLFTRGSYNEQFF.

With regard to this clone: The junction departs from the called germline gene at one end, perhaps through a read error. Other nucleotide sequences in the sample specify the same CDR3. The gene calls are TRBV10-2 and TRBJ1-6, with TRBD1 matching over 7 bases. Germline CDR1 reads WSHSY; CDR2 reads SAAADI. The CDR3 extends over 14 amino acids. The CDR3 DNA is TGCGCCAGCAGTGCGACAGGGATGAATTCCCCCCTCCACTTT. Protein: CASSATGMNSPLHF.

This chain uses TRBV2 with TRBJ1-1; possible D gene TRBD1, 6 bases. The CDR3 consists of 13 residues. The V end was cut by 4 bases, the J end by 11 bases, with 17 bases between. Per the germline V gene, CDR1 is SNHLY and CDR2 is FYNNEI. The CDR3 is CASSGQVIVGAFF. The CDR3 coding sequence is TGTGCCAGCAGTGGACAGGTAATTGTCGGTGCTTTCTTT.

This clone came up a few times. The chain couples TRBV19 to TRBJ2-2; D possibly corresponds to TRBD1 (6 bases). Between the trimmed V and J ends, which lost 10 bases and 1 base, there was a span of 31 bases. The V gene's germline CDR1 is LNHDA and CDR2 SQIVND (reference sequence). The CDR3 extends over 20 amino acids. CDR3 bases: TGTGCCACCAAACGGCCTAGACAGGAGAGGCAGAGCCTGAACACCGGGGAGCTGTTTTTT. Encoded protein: CATKRPRQERQSLNTGELFF.

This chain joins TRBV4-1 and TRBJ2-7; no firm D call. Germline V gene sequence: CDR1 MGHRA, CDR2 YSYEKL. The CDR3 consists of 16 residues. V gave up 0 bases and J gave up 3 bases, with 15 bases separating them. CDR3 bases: TGCGCCAGCAGCCAAGATATGCCCAGGATCGACTACGAGCAGTACTTC. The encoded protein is CASSQDMPRIDYEQYF.

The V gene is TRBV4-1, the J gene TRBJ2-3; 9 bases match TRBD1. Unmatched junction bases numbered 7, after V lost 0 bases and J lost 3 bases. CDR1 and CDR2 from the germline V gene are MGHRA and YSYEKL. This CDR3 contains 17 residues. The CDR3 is CASSQDTRTGVTDTQYF. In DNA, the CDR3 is TGCGCCAGCAGCCAAGATACCCGGACAGGGGTGACAGATACGCAGTATTTT.

In DNA, the CDR3 is TGTGCCAGCAGTTGCCCTGCGGCCGATACGCAGTATTTT. Its protein is CASSCPAADTQYF. The V gene is TRBV6-5, the J gene TRBJ2-3; D gene uncertain. The CDR3 length is 13 residues. Looked up from germline, CDR1 is MNHEY and CDR2 is SVGAGI. Trimming removed 4 bases at V and 6 bases at J, with 11 bases between.

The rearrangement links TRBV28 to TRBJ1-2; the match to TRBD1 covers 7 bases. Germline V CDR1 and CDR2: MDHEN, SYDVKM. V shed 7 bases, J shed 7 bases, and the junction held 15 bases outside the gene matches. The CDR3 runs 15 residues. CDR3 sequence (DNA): TGTGCCAGCACCCTACCACCGGGCGGACAGGTTGGCTACACCTTC. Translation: CASTLPPGGQVGYTF.

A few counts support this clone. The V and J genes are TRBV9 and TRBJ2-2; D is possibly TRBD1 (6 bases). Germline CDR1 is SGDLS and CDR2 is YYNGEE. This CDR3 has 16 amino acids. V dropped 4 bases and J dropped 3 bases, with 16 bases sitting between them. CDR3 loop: CASSSGDRGHTGELFF. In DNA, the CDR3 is TGTGCCAGCAGCTCAGGGGACCGTGGACACACCGGGGAGCTGTTTTTT.

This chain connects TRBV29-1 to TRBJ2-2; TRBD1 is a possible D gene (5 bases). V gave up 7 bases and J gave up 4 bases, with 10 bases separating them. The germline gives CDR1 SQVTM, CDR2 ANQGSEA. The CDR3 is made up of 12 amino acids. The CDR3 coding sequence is TGCAGCGCTTCGGACACCACCGGGGAGCTGTTTTTT. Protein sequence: CSASDTTGELFF.

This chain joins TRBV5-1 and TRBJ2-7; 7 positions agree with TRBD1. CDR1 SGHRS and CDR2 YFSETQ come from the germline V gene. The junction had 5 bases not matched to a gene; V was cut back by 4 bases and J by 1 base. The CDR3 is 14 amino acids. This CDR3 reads CASSNNRGSYEQYF. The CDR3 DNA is TGCGCCAGCAGCAACAACAGGGGTTCCTACGAGCAGTACTTC.

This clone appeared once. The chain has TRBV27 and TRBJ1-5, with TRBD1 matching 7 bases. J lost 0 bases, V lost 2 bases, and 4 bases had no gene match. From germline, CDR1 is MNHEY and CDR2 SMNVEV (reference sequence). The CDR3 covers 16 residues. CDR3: CASSLQGENSNQPQHF. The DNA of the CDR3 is TGTGCCAGCAGTTTACAGGGGGAGAATAGCAATCAGCCCCAGCATTTT.

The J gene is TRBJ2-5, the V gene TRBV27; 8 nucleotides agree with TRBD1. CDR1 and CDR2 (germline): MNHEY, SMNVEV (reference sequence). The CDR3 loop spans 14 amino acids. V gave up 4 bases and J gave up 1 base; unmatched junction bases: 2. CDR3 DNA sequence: TGTGCCAGCAGTTGCGGACAGGGCCAAGAGACCCAGTACTTC. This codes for CASSCGQGQETQYF.